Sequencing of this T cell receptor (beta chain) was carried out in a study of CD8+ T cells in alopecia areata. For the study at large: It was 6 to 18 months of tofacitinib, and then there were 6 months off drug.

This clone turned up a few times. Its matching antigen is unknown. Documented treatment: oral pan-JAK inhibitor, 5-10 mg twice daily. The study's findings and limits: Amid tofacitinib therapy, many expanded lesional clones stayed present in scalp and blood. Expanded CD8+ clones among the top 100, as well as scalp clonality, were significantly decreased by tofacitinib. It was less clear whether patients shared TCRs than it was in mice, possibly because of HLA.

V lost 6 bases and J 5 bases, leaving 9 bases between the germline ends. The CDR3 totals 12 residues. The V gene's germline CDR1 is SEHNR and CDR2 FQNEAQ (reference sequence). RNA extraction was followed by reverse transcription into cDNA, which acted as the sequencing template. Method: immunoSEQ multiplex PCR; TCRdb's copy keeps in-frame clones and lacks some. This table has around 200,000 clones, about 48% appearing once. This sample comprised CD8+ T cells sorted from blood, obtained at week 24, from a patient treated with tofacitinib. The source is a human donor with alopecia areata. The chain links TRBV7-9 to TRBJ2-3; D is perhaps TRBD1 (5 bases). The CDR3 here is CASSLTGDTQYF. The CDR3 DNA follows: TGTGCCAGCAGTCTCACAGGAGATACGCAGTATTTT. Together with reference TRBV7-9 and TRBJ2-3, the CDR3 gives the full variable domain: DTGVSQNPRHKITKRGQNVTFRCDPISEHNRLYWYRQTLGQGPEFLTYFQNEAQLEKSRLLSDRFSAERPKGSFSTLEIQRTEQGDSAMYLCASSLTGDTQYFGPGTRLTVL.